The present T cell receptor (beta chain) was sequenced within a study of pediatric ulcerative colitis. Blood was drawn at the time of colonoscopy. The study's findings and limits: Substantially fewer templates came from a couple of patients' blood samples. Rectal repertoires separated controls, mild-moderate and acute severe colitis.

This CDR3 region has 13 residues. Per germline, CDR1 KGHSH and CDR2 LQKENI. V lost 5 bases and J lost 7, with 12 bases in between. In regard to this clone: What it binds is unknown.

Profiled with immunoSEQ multiplex PCR; TCRdb holds only in-frame clones, not every one. The data contain around 14,000 clones, 85% to 90% of them singletons. The sequenced material came from blood. J is TRBJ2-1 and V is TRBV18; D is perhaps TRBD1 (6 bases). The TCR originated in a boy younger than 18 with moderate ulcerative colitis. CDR3 protein: CASSSQGTNEQFF. The CDR3 nucleotides are TGTGCCAGCTCATCCCAGGGGACAAATGAGCAGTTCTTC.